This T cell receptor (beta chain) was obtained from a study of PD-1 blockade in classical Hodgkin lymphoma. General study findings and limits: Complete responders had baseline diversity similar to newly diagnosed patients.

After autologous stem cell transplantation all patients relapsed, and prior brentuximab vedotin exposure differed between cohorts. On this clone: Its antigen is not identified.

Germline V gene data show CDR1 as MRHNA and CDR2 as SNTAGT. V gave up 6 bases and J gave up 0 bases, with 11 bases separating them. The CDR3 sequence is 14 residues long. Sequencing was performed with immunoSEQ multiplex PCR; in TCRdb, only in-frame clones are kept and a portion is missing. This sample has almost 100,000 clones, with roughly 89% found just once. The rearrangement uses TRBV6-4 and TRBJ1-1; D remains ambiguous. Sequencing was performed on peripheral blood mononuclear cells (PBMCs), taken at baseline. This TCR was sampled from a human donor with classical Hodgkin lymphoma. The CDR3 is CASREQYMNTEAFF. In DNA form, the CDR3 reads TGTGCCAGCAGGGAACAGTACATGAACACTGAAGCTTTCTTT.